The sequence of this TCR beta chain was determined in a study of T cells in Graves' hyperthyroidism and ophthalmopathy. Amplified TCR beta CDR3 regions came from RNA transcripts. TCR CDR3 underwent first-round RT-PCR with the HTBI primer set. From the multiplex PCR reads, TCRdb called clonotypes with MiXCR, one entry per CDR3 protein. The sample comprises hundreds of thousands of distinct CDR3 sequences, about 15% of which are singletons, and roughly a tenth rests with the top ten. The sample holds many counts of this clonotype. Trimming removed 5 bases at V and 4 bases at J, with 12 bases between. There are 14 residues in the CDR3. CDR1 and CDR2 (germline): MDHEN, SYDVKM.

The clonotype comes from a woman in her late teens or twenties with Graves' hyperthyroidism. Sequencing used blood. The chain combines TRBV28 with TRBJ2-4, with a weak D call TRBD2 (6 bases). CDR3 sequence: CASSQPGTKNIQYF. CDR3 DNA sequence: TGTGCCAGCAGTCAACCCGGGACTAAAAACATTCAGTACTTC.